The 25 T cell receptor beta chains reported below all come from one sample, sequenced in a study of PD-L1 blockade in urothelial cancer. Time point indicated: peripheral blood 6 weeks after treatment start. TCRdb's copy holds only in-frame clones and misses some; the assay was immunoSEQ multiplex PCR. The repertoire has roughly 46,000 clones, about 85% of them found once; the top ten carry roughly 1.8%. Sequences were derived from PBMCs, sampled around atezolizumab (anti-PD-L1) treatment. The receptors stem from a man in his fifties with urothelial cancer.

This sequence joins TRBV15 and TRBJ2-3, with TRBD2 identical over 8 bases. Per the germline V gene, CDR1 is LNHNV and CDR2 is YYDKDF (reference sequence). The CDR3 extends over 20 amino acids. Germline trimming cut 1 base from V and 0 bases from J; bases unmatched to any gene: 15. CDR3 DNA: TGTGCCACCAGCAGAGTTGTAGCGGGGACGCTAGACTCTAGCACAGATACGCAGTATTTT. Its translation is CATSRVVAGTLDSSTDTQYF.

This chain uses TRBV7-8 with TRBJ2-3, with D tentatively TRBD1 (6 bases). CDR3 size: 15 residues. The germline V gene has CDR1 SGHVS and CDR2 FQNEAQ. V shed 4 bases and J shed 9 bases, with 20 bases lying between them. CDR3 nucleotides: TGTGCCAGCAGCTCGCGTCTGGACAGCACGGACACGCAGTATTTT. The encoded protein is CASSSRLDSTDTQYF.

The chain's CDR3 is CASSVLGRGLLQETQYF. In DNA form, the CDR3 reads TGTGCCAGTAGCGTCCTGGGGCGGGGGCTTCTACAAGAGACCCAGTACTTC. V usage is TRBV19 and J usage is TRBJ2-5; maybe TRBD2 (7 bases). This CDR3 comprises 17 residues. V was clipped by 6 bases and J by 2 bases, with 22 bases between them. The V gene's germline CDR1 is LNHDA and CDR2 SQIVND (reference sequence).

The chain employs TRBV29-1 and TRBJ2-7; 9 bases line up with TRBD1. Germline CDR1 is SQVTM and CDR2 is ANQGSEA. This CDR3 region has 15 residues. V lost 3 bases and J lost 3; bases outside the gene matches: 9. CDR3 protein: CSVEIPGQGFYEQYF. The DNA for the CDR3 is TGCAGCGTTGAGATCCCGGGACAGGGATTCTACGAGCAGTACTTC.

The J gene is TRBJ2-3, the V gene TRBV5-4; D is possibly TRBD1 (6 bases). The V gene lost 4 bases and the J gene lost 5 bases, with 14 bases spanning the gap. This CDR3 spans 14 amino acids. In germline, CDR1 is SGHNT, CDR2 YYREEE (reference sequence). CDR3 loop: CASSLVGAQDTQYF. The CDR3 DNA reads as TGTGCCAGCAGCCTGGTGGGGGCCCAAGATACGCAGTATTTT.

The genes are TRBV9 and TRBJ2-3, with 11 bases identical to TRBD2. The CDR3 consists of 16 residues. The V segment lost 3 bases and the J segment 2 bases; nucleotides outside the gene matches: 5. Germline assignment: CDR1 SGDLS and CDR2 YYNGEE. The DNA of the CDR3 is TGTGCCAGCAGCGCCTTAGCGGGGGGGGACACAGATACGCAGTATTTT. It yields the protein CASSALAGGDTDTQYF.

The V gene is TRBV5-1, the J gene TRBJ2-7, with TRBD1 matching 11 bases. V shed 2 bases, J shed 2 bases, and the junction held 6 bases outside the gene matches. From germline, CDR1 is SGHRS and CDR2 YFSETQ. The CDR3 spans 16 residues. Written as DNA, the CDR3 is TGCGCCAGCAGCTTTGCAGGACAGGGGGCGGCCTACGAGCAGTACTTC. Amino acid sequence: CASSFAGQGAAYEQYF.

The V gene is TRBV5-6, the J gene TRBJ2-7; 12 nucleotides match TRBD1. This CDR3 has 18 amino acids. J was trimmed by 3 bases and V by 1 base; bases with no gene match: 11. Germline assignment: CDR1 SGHDT and CDR2 YYEEEE. The CDR3 nucleotides are TGTGCCAGCAGCTTGATGGGACAGGGGGCTCCCGCTTACTACGAGCAGTACTTC. It encodes CASSLMGQGAPAYYEQYF. Full variable domain (remainder filled in from reference TRBV5-6 and TRBJ2-7): DAGVTQSPTHLIKTRGQQVTLRCSPKSGHDTVSWYQQALGQGPQFIFQYYEEEERQRGNFPDRFSGHQFPNYSSELNVNALLLGDSALYLCASSLMGQGAPAYYEQYFGPGTRLTVT.

The V call is TRBV30, the J call TRBJ2-7, with TRBD2 identical over 7 bases. J gave up 4 bases and V 1 base, and 7 bases lay outside the gene matches. CDR1 and CDR2 from the germline V gene are GTSNPN and SVGIG (reference sequence). This CDR3 is built from 14 residues. In nucleotides, the CDR3 is TGTGCCTGGAGTGCGGGGGGAACGGGGTACGAGCAGTACTTC. This codes for CAWSAGGTGYEQYF.

The rearrangement uses TRBV14 and TRBJ1-3, with D possibly being TRBD1 (5 bases). Germline V gene lookup returns CDR1 SGHDN and CDR2 FVKESK. Trimming left V 2 bases short and J 0 bases short, with 5 bases between. The CDR3 spans 14 residues. The chain's CDR3 is CASSQTGSGNTIYF. The CDR3 DNA follows: TGTGCCAGCAGCCAAACAGGCTCTGGAAACACCATATATTTT.

The genes are TRBV19 and TRBJ1-5; 8 nucleotides line up with TRBD1. J lost 3 bases, V lost 10 bases, and 8 bases had no gene match. Germline CDR1 reads LNHDA; CDR2 reads SQIVND (reference sequence). CDR3 length: 14 residues. The CDR3 sequence: CATMDRVYNQPQHF. CDR3 coding DNA: TGTGCCACCATGGACAGGGTATACAATCAGCCCCAGCATTTT.

The chain recombines TRBV5-8 with TRBJ2-5; D perhaps matches TRBD2 (5 bases). Per germline, CDR1 SGHTS and CDR2 YDEGEE. V was clipped by 1 base and J by 11 bases, with 15 bases between them. The CDR3 covers 13 residues. The CDR3 loop reads CASSLRSRGSQYF. As DNA, the CDR3 is TGTGCCAGCAGCTTGCGATCGCGAGGGAGTCAGTACTTC. The full variable domain, rest sourced from reference TRBV5-8 and TRBJ2-5, is EAGVTQSPTHLIKTRGQQATLRCSPISGHTSVYWYQQALGLGLQFLLWYDEGEERNRGNFPPRFSGRQFPNYSSELNVNALELEDSALYLCASSLRSRGSQYFGPGTRLLVL.

The CDR3 loop reads CASSLQQGAEQFF. The DNA of the CDR3 is TGTGCCAGCTCATTACAACAGGGGGCTGAGCAGTTCTTC. The genes are TRBV18 and TRBJ2-1; 9 bases line up with TRBD1. This CDR3 has 13 residues. V shed 5 bases, J shed 9 bases, and the junction held 5 bases outside the gene matches. The germline gives CDR1 KGHSH, CDR2 LQKENI. The entire variable domain, with the rest obtained from reference TRBV18 and TRBJ2-1, is as follows: NAGVMQNPRHLVRRRGQEARLRCSPMKGHSHVYWYRQLPEEGLKFMVYLQKENIIDESGMPKERFSAEFPKEGPSILRIQQVVRGDSAAYFCASSLQQGAEQFFGPGTRLTVL.

This chain connects TRBV29-1 to TRBJ2-1; 7 bases align to TRBD2. The CDR3 has 17 residues. Germline assignment: CDR1 SQVTM and CDR2 ANQGSEA. Trimming took 3 bases from V and 4 from J; bases not matched to a gene: 15. The CDR3: CSVDGFLGVGGYNEQFF. The CDR3, as DNA: TGCAGCGTTGATGGGTTTTTGGGCGTCGGGGGGTACAATGAGCAGTTCTTC.

This chain's CDR3 is CASSLVVLGQGNTGELFF. Here the CDR3 DNA reads TGTGCCAGCAGCTTAGTAGTCTTAGGACAGGGAAACACCGGGGAGCTGTTTTTT. The chain joins TRBV7-2 to TRBJ2-2, with 8 positions matching TRBD1. CDR1 and CDR2 (germline): SGHTA, FQGNSA. With 1 base clipped from V and 2 bases from J, the junction kept 9 bases outside the gene matches. This CDR3 region has 18 residues.

This sequence joins TRBV5-1 and TRBJ2-5; D uncertain. CDR1 is SGHRS and CDR2 is YFSETQ in the germline V gene. V was pared by 0 bases and J by 3 bases, with 6 bases between. The CDR3 has 13 amino acids. The CDR3 loop is CASSLVVEETQYF. DNA for the CDR3: TGCGCCAGCAGCTTGGTAGTTGAAGAGACCCAGTACTTC. The full variable domain, its missing parts supplied by reference TRBV5-1 and TRBJ2-5, is KAGVTQTPRYLIKTRGQQVTLSCSPISGHRSVSWYQQTPGQGLQFLFEYFSETQRNKGNFPGRFSGRQFSNSRSEMNVSTLELGDSALYLCASSLVVEETQYFGPGTRLLVL.

The V call is TRBV15, the J call TRBJ1-5; TRBD1 aligns across 9 bases. With V trimmed by 4 bases and J by 0 bases, 7 bases remained unmatched. The CDR3 consists of 17 residues. Germline-derived CDR1 and CDR2 are LNHNV and YYDKDF (reference sequence). In DNA form, the CDR3 reads TGTGCCACCAGCACGACAGGGGGGACCCCTAGCAATCAGCCCCAGCATTTT. This sequence encodes CATSTTGGTPSNQPQHF.

The rearrangement uses TRBV19 and TRBJ2-3; 12 bases match TRBD2. The length of the CDR3 is 17 residues. The junction had 8 bases not matched to a gene; V was cut back by 3 bases and J by 4 bases. The germline V gene encodes CDR1 LNHDA and CDR2 SQIVND (reference sequence). CDR3 sequence (DNA): TGTGCCAGTAGTATCCCCCCGACTAGCGGGAGTGCAGATACGCAGTATTTT. Encoded protein: CASSIPPTSGSADTQYF.

V and J are TRBV29-1 and TRBJ2-1; tentatively, D is TRBD2 (5 bases). Germline V CDR1 and CDR2: SQVTM, ANQGSEA. The V and J ends lost 3 bases and 2 bases respectively, with 14 bases between them. CDR3 length: 15 amino acids. The CDR3 DNA reads as TGCAGCGTTGAGCTACCGGACTCTCCCTACAATGAGCAGTTCTTC. Amino acids: CSVELPDSPYNEQFF.

This clone has just a few counts. The rearrangement uses TRBV7-8 and TRBJ2-5, with a possible D match to TRBD2 (5 bases). The germline V gene encodes CDR1 SGHVS and CDR2 FQNEAQ. The CDR3 is made up of 11 amino acids. The V gene lost 3 bases and the J gene lost 13 bases, with 12 bases spanning the gap. The CDR3 DNA sequence: TGTGCCAGCAGCTTCGCGGGCGAGGGGTACTTC. Translation gives CASSFAGEGYF.

This CDR3 is CASIGADNSNQPQHF. CDR3 nucleotides: TGTGCCAGCATAGGGGCAGACAACAGCAATCAGCCCCAGCATTTT. The V and J genes are TRBV2 and TRBJ1-5; D perhaps matches TRBD1 (5 bases). The CDR3 length is 15 residues. Trimming pared 7 bases from V and 1 base from J, leaving 14 bases between. CDR1 is SNHLY and CDR2 is FYNNEI in the germline V gene.

This clone occurred once. This chain uses TRBV19 with TRBJ1-5, with a weak D call TRBD1 (6 bases). The V gene lost 7 bases and the J gene lost 0 bases, with 28 bases spanning the gap. The CDR3 contains 20 residues. Germline V gives CDR1 LNHDA, CDR2 SQIVND (reference sequence). The CDR3 nucleotides are TGTGCCAGTACCCTACGATCCCTAGACAGGCTTCTTTCTAGCAATCAGCCCCAGCATTTT. Translating gives CASTLRSLDRLLSSNQPQHF.

The V call is TRBV9, the J call TRBJ1-5; 10 nucleotides agree with TRBD1. V shed 3 bases and J 3 bases; nucleotides not matched to a gene: 6. The CDR3 loop spans 16 amino acids. Germline-derived CDR1 and CDR2 are SGDLS and YYNGEE. CDR3 sequence (DNA): TGTGCCAGCAGCGCGGGGACAGGGGCCTTCAATCAGCCCCAGCATTTT. It translates to CASSAGTGAFNQPQHF.

This sequence joins TRBV27 and TRBJ1-4; the match to TRBD1 covers 9 bases. Germline CDR1 is MNHEY and CDR2 is SMNVEV (reference sequence). The V segment lost 1 base and the J segment 8 bases; nucleotides outside the gene matches: 8. This CDR3 comprises 16 residues. CDR3 nucleotide sequence: TGTGCCAGCAGTTTATTTTTGGGACAGGGACTAGAAAAACTGTTTTTT. Amino acid sequence: CASSLFLGQGLEKLFF.

This chain uses TRBV14 with TRBJ2-2, with a weak D call TRBD1 (5 bases). In germline, CDR1 is SGHDN, CDR2 FVKESK. V was clipped by 0 bases and J by 2 bases, with 16 bases between them. This CDR3 is built from 18 residues. As DNA, the CDR3 is TGTGCCAGCAGCCAAGACTGGGGAAACAGGCTTAACACCGGGGAGCTGTTTTTT. This translates into CASSQDWGNRLNTGELFF.